The T cell receptor (beta chain) under discussion was sequenced for a study of technical replicates of blood from several donors. The CDR3 is 15 residues long. CDR1 is MNHNY and CDR2 is SVGAGI in the germline V gene (reference sequence). V lost 6 bases to trimming and J lost 2 bases, with 15 bases between them. Generated by immunoSEQ multiplex PCR, the TCRdb table keeps only in-frame clones and is missing some. Of around 67,000 clones detected, roughly 86% appear once; the ten largest clones hold 5.1%. Sequencing input: PBMCs. The receptor's source is a human donor in good health. Some clones in this sample may be carry-over from other donors' samples. The chain employs TRBV6-6 and TRBJ2-3, with D perhaps TRBD2 (6 bases). DNA of the CDR3: TGTGCCAGCAGCCGGGGACTTCTACACACAGATACGCAGTATTTT. Its translation is CASSRGLLHTDTQYF.